This T cell receptor (beta chain) was sequenced in a study of neoadjuvant nivolumab and ipilimumab in lung cancer. Across the whole study: The combination arm added day-1 ipilimumab 1 mg/kg to nivolumab 3 mg/kg on days 1, 15, 29. Study-wide points: Pathologic regression was not significantly tied to TCR clonality. Resected-tumor TCR richness correlated positively with pretherapy blood richness. Only two of four nivolumab-treated tumors gained richness and clonality by surgery.

Clones were sequenced by immunoSEQ multiplex PCR, and TCRdb holds only the in-frame ones, with some missing. The table has roughly 45,000 clones, 85% to 90% seen once. The germline CDR1 and CDR2 sequences are LNHNV and YYDKDF (reference sequence). V was clipped by 0 bases and J by 5 bases, with 12 bases between them. The CDR3 contains 15 residues. Notes on this clone: Its antigen is not known.

The TCR was taken from an adult with non-small cell lung cancer. Some clones in this sample may be carry-over from other donors' samples. The source was blood, collected before neoadjuvant nivolumab, alone or with ipilimumab. The chain is built from TRBV15 and TRBJ2-3, with no clear D. The CDR3 reads CATSRDWPSQDTQYF. The CDR3 coding sequence is TGTGCCACCAGCAGAGATTGGCCTAGTCAAGATACGCAGTATTTT.